This entry lists 32 T cell receptor beta chains sequenced from one sample in a study of CD8+ T cells in alopecia areata. Sequencing relied on a cDNA template that was reverse transcribed from extracted RNA. The protocol was immunoSEQ multiplex PCR, while the TCRdb copy is restricted to in-frame clones and leaves out a portion. The data show over 100,000 clones, with none appearing a single time. Sequenced sample: lesional skin. The origin of the receptors is a C3H/HeJ mouse with alopecia areata. For this strain, the MHC haplotype corresponds to H2-k.

On this clone itself: Gene names denote mouse genes. The missing CDR3 end, 4 residues past where the read stops, is filled in from the germline J gene. The chain uses TRBV16 and TRBJ2-7; 8 nucleotides match TRBD2. Germline V lookup: CDR1 SGHSA, CDR2 FRNQAP. The CDR3 sequence is 15 residues long. After removal of 2 bases from V and 3 bases from J, the junction contained 6 bases not matched to a gene. The part of the CDR3 DNA that was read is TGTGCAAGCAGCTTATTTGACTGGGGAATCTAT. Amino acids: CASSLFDWGIY. The whole CDR3 region reads CASSLFDWGIYEQYF.

Only a few counts were recorded for this clone. Gene names denote mouse genes. The read halts 4 residues ahead of the CDR3 end, with the missing end drawn from the germline J gene. The genes are TRBV19 and TRBJ2-4; a weak D match, TRBD2 (5 bases). The CDR3 has 14 amino acids. From germline, CDR1 is FNHDT and CDR2 SITEND (reference sequence). V gave up 3 bases and J gave up 1 base, with 9 bases separating them. The CDR3 protein is CASSTTVRQNTLYF. The sequenced part of the CDR3 DNA is TGTGCCAGCAGTACGACTGTCCGTCAAAAC.

About this clone itself: The gene names given are mouse names. Partial CDR3 DNA: TGTGCCAGCAGTCCCGGGACTGGGGGAAACCTTGATGCAGAA. It is translated as CASSPGTGGNLDAE. The complete CDR3 sequence is CASSPGTGGNLDAETLYF. The chain joins TRBV13-3 to TRBJ2-3; the match to TRBD2 covers 11 bases. The DNA ends 4 residues before the CDR3 does, and the rest of the CDR3 is filled in from the germline J gene. This CDR3 region has 18 residues. Unmatched junction bases numbered 12, after V lost 4 bases and J lost 2 bases. The V gene's germline CDR1 is NNHDY and CDR2 SYVADS.

This clone appeared a few times. Germline and genes: mouse. The read ends 4 residues before the CDR3 terminus; that terminus is restored from the germline J gene. This sequence joins TRBV19 and TRBJ2-7; 13 bases match TRBD2. The V gene's germline CDR1 is FNHDT and CDR2 SITEND (reference sequence). The CDR3 consists of 15 residues. CDR3 protein: CASSTGLGGRDEQYF. CDR3 DNA (partial): TGTGCCAGCAGTACAGGACTGGGGGGGCGTGAT.

With regard to this clone: Here the gene names and germline are mouse. The read halts 4 residues ahead of the CDR3 end, with the missing end drawn from the germline J gene. V and J are TRBV1 and TRBJ2-3; D may be TRBD2 (6 bases). CDR1 is NSQYPW and CDR2 is LRSPGD in the germline V gene (reference sequence). V dropped 0 bases and J dropped 0 bases, with 10 bases sitting between them. This CDR3 has 16 amino acids. The CDR3: CTCSADTGSSAETLYF. The part of the CDR3 DNA that was read is TGCACCTGCAGTGCAGATACTGGGAGTAGTGCAGAA.

In its sample, this clone was seen a few times. The gene names given are mouse names. The read falls 4 residues short of the CDR3 end, and the missing part is taken from the germline J gene. The chain employs TRBV13-1 and TRBJ2-3; 8 bases are a match to TRBD1. The CDR3 is 16 amino acids. V dropped 2 bases and J dropped 0; count of bases not matched to a gene: 5. Per the germline V gene, CDR1 is NSHNY and CDR2 is SYGAGN. CDR3 DNA (partial): TGTGCCAGCAGTGACAGGGGGCTCCCTAGTGCAGAA. The encoded protein is CASSDRGLPSAE. The CDR3 in full is CASSDRGLPSAETLYF.

Remarks on this clone: Genes and germline come from the mouse. Partial CDR3 DNA: TGTGCCAGCAGCCCCGACAGGGGAGGCACA. Amino acid sequence: CASSPDRGGT. The CDR3 in its entirety is CASSPDRGGTEVFF. The chain links TRBV13-3 to TRBJ1-1, with TRBD1 identical over 8 bases. The read ends 4 residues before the CDR3 terminus; that terminus is restored from the germline J gene. This CDR3 spans 14 amino acids. Unmatched junction bases numbered 7, after V lost 5 bases and J lost 4 bases. Germline CDR1 and CDR2: NNHDY and SYVADS.

With respect to this clone: Genes here carry mouse names. The read gets to within 4 residues of the CDR3 end, and the germline J gene fills in the rest. The chain uses TRBV13-3 and TRBJ2-7, with D tentatively TRBD1 (6 bases). This CDR3 region has 14 residues. The germline CDR1 and CDR2 sequences are NNHDY and SYVADS. The CDR3 sequence: CASRSLDRNYEQYF. The CDR3 bases that were read are TGTGCCAGCAGGTCCCTGGACAGAAATTAT.

A few counts support this clone. The listed TCRdb protein conflicts with the DNA translation at residue 13, and the protein shown is translated directly from the DNA. Germline and genes: mouse. Read sequence stops 3 residues before the CDR3 end, and the germline J gene provides the missing end. This chain connects TRBV13-3 to TRBJ1-6, with 9 bases identical to TRBD1. TRBJ1-6 carries the ORF label, with uncertain function. This CDR3 is 16 amino acids long. The V gene's germline CDR1 is NNHDY and CDR2 SYVADS. V shed 3 bases and J 2 bases; nucleotides not matched to a gene: 3. CDR3 amino acids: CASSADRGPYNSPLYF. CDR3 bases read: TGTGCCAGCAGTGCGGACAGGGGCCCCTATAATTCGCCC.

This clone was counted only a few times. Genes and germline are mouse. Read coverage stops 4 residues before the CDR3 terminus; the germline J gene supplies the remainder. Distinct nucleotide sequences in the sample also encode this CDR3. The genes are TRBV13-3 and TRBJ2-3, with D perhaps matching TRBD2 (7 bases). From germline, CDR1 is NNHDY and CDR2 SYVADS. Deletions cut 2 bases from V and 0 bases from J, with 13 bases between. The CDR3 runs 16 residues. CDR3 bases read: TGTGCCAGCAGTGACTTGGGGGGCAGGAGTGCAGAA. It encodes CASSDLGGRSAE. The CDR3, in full, reads CASSDLGGRSAETLYF.

As concerns this clone: Gene names refer to mouse genes. With the read ending 4 residues before the CDR3 end, the germline J gene is used to fill in that end. The V and J genes are TRBV13-3 and TRBJ2-2; TRBD1 matches at 7 bases. The germline CDR1 and CDR2 sequences are NNHDY and SYVADS. V gave up 4 bases and J gave up 4 bases; unmatched junction bases: 4. CDR3 size: 14 residues. The CDR3 DNA, read in part, is TGTGCCAGCAGTCTGACAGGGCCCACCGGG. This translates into CASSLTGPTG. The full CDR3 protein is CASSLTGPTGQLYF.

There are many counts of this clone. Each gene name is a mouse one. The part of the CDR3 DNA that was read is TGTGCCAGCAGAGGACAGGGGAGAAACACA. As protein: CASRGQGRNT. The entire CDR3 protein reads CASRGQGRNTEVFF. The chain is built from TRBV13-3 and TRBJ1-1; 9 bases are a match to TRBD1. The CDR3 extends 4 residues past the end of the read, so its final part is completed from the germline J gene. This CDR3 spans 14 amino acids. Germline values: CDR1 NNHDY, CDR2 SYVADS. The V segment lost 5 bases and the J segment 1 base; nucleotides outside the gene matches: 3.

This clone has a count of ten or more. Mouse names are used for the genes. The read finishes 4 residues shy of the CDR3 end, and the germline J gene is used to complete it. The chain uses TRBV13-3 and TRBJ2-7, with 8 bases matching TRBD2. Germline CDR1 and CDR2: NNHDY and SYVADS. The CDR3 extends over 15 amino acids. CDR3: CASSDLGGHHYEQYF. The covered CDR3 bases are TGTGCCAGCAGTGATCTGGGGGGCCATCATTAT.

Points on this clone: Gene names are the mouse ones. The DNA read from the CDR3 is TGCACCTGCAGAGGACTGGGAGAAAAC. This encodes CTCRGLGEN. The entire CDR3 sequence reads CTCRGLGENTLYF. The gene calls are TRBV1 and TRBJ2-4; 8 nucleotides match TRBD2. The read halts 4 residues ahead of the CDR3 end, with the missing end drawn from the germline J gene. The CDR3 is made up of 13 amino acids. Germline V gives CDR1 NSQYPW, CDR2 LRSPGD (reference sequence).

This clone was observed at least ten times. Genes here carry mouse names. The CDR3 end lies 4 residues beyond the end of the read and is filled in from the germline J gene. V is TRBV17 and J is TRBJ2-1, with 10 bases fitting TRBD1. The junction had 3 bases not matched to a gene; V was cut back by 1 base and J by 6 bases. The CDR3 runs 15 residues. Germline values: CDR1 MNHDT, CDR2 YYDKIL. The CDR3 sequence: CASSRGTGGSAEQFF. CDR3 DNA (partial): TGTGCTAGCAGTAGAGGGACAGGGGGAAGTGCT. Supplemented by reference TRBV17 and TRBJ2-1, the full variable domain reads DTTVKQNPRYKLARVGKPVNLICSQTMNHDTMYWYQKKPNQAPKLLLFYYDKILNREADTFEKFQSSRPNNSFCSLYIGSAGLEYSAMYLCASSRGTGGSAEQFFGPGTRLTVL.

As for this clone: The listed genes are named as in mouse. The CDR3 extends 4 residues past the end of the read, so its final part is completed from the germline J gene. The chain recombines TRBV13-3 with TRBJ2-4; possibly TRBD1 for D (6 bases). Germline V gene data show CDR1 as NNHDY and CDR2 as SYVADS. V shed 2 bases and J shed 0 bases, with 13 bases lying between them. The CDR3 has 16 amino acids. The covered CDR3 bases are TGTGCCAGCAGTGAAACCGGGACAACTAGTCAAAAC. It translates to CASSETGTTSQN. In full, the CDR3 reads CASSETGTTSQNTLYF.

This clone turned up a few times. At residue 13, TCRdb's protein is not the same as the translated DNA, so the protein here was read from the DNA. The gene symbols are mouse symbols. The read gets to within 3 residues of the CDR3 end, and the germline J gene fills in the rest. V and J are TRBV14 and TRBJ1-3; tentative D call: TRBD1 (6 bases). CDR3 length: 16 amino acids. Trimming took off 1 base at V and 1 base at J, with 12 bases between the two ends. Germline V CDR1 and CDR2: SGHDT, FRDEAV. CDR3 protein: CASSFGRGPSGNTLYF. CDR3 DNA, as far as it was read: TGTGCCAGCAGTTTCGGCAGGGGACCGTCTGGAAATACG. Using reference TRBV14 and TRBJ1-3 for the parts outside the CDR3, the full variable domain is EAGVTQSPRYAVLQEGQAVSFWCDPISGHDTLYWYQQPRDQGPQLLVYFRDEAVIDNSQLPSDRFSAVRPKGTNSTLKIQSAKQGDTATYLCASSFGRGPSGNTLYFGEGSRLIVV.

This clone was observed a handful of times. Each gene name is a mouse one. Read sequence stops 4 residues before the CDR3 end, and the germline J gene provides the missing end. The V and J genes are TRBV1 and TRBJ2-5; the D gene is possibly TRBD1 (6 bases). Germline V lookup: CDR1 NSQYPW, CDR2 LRSPGD (reference sequence). There are 13 residues in the CDR3. The DNA read from the CDR3 is TGCACCTGCAGTGCAGGGGACACAGAC. This translates into CTCSAGDTD. The CDR3 reads in full as CTCSAGDTDTQYF.

In regard to this clone: Genes and germline are mouse. The sequenced fragment ends 4 residues before the CDR3 boundary, so the rest is inferred from the germline J gene. This chain joins TRBV1 and TRBJ2-7; a possible D gene is TRBD2 (6 bases). The CDR3 loop spans 13 amino acids. Germline V gene lookup returns CDR1 NSQYPW and CDR2 LRSPGD (reference sequence). The sequenced CDR3 bases are TGCACCTGCAGTCCCCGGGACTTATAT. Its translation: CTCSPRDLY. The whole CDR3 sequence is CTCSPRDLYEQYF.

In the case of this clone: Mouse names are used for the genes. The read gets to within 4 residues of the CDR3 end, and the germline J gene fills in the rest. V usage is TRBV1 and J usage is TRBJ2-2, with 10 bases aligning to TRBD2. V was clipped by 3 bases and J by 2 bases; unmatched bases: 6. The CDR3 extends over 17 amino acids. CDR1 is NSQYPW and CDR2 is LRSPGD in the germline V gene (reference sequence). Incomplete CDR3 DNA: TGCACCTGCAGTGCGTATGGGACTGGGGCGAACACCGGG. The encoded protein is CTCSAYGTGANTG. Given in full, the CDR3 is CTCSAYGTGANTGQLYF.

This clone was recorded at least ten times. Gene and germline names: mouse. The read comes to an end 4 residues before the CDR3 does, leaving the germline J gene to fill in the end. This chain links TRBV13-3 with TRBJ2-3, with TRBD1 identical over 9 bases. The CDR3 extends over 16 amino acids. Looked up from germline, CDR1 is NNHDY and CDR2 is SYVADS. Trimming removed 1 base from V and 0 bases from J; junction bases left unmatched: 3. Partial CDR3 DNA: TGTGCCAGCAGTGATCAACAGGGGGCAAGTGCAGAA. It encodes CASSDQQGASAE. The full CDR3 protein reads CASSDQQGASAETLYF.

This clone was observed a handful of times. Gene and germline names: mouse. The CDR3 end is not reached by the read, which stops 4 residues before it; the germline J gene fills it in. The chain employs TRBV13-3 and TRBJ2-1; 7 bases match TRBD2. The CDR3 is made up of 14 amino acids. From germline, CDR1 is NNHDY and CDR2 SYVADS. The DNA read from the CDR3 is TGTGCCAGCAGTGATCCGGGGGGGGAAGCT. This gives the protein CASSDPGGEA. Given in full, the CDR3 is CASSDPGGEAEQFF.

This clone was seen a few times. The TCRdb protein and the DNA translation do not line up at residue 12; the protein shown here was made by translating the DNA. Gene names denote mouse genes. The read stops 3 residues short of the end of the CDR3; the missing end is completed from the germline J gene. The chain joins TRBV13-1 to TRBJ1-3, with D possibly TRBD1 on 6 matching bases. Trimming stripped 3 bases from V and 0 bases from J, with 10 bases between. Germline-derived CDR1 and CDR2 are NSHNY and SYGAGN. CDR3 length equals 15 residues. The chain's CDR3 is CASSGTTGSGNTLYF. CDR3 DNA (partial): TGTGCCAGCAGTGGAACGACAGGTTCTGGAAATACG.

Comment on this clone: TCRdb and the translated DNA give different amino acids at residue 11; the protein presented here is the one translated from the DNA. Gene names denote mouse genes. The read ends 3 residues early relative to the CDR3; the germline J gene fills the gap. The rearrangement uses TRBV17 and TRBJ1-6; D unclear. TRBJ1-6 is designated an ORF whose function remains uncertain. Germline V gene data show CDR1 as MNHDT and CDR2 as YYDKIL. V lost 2 bases, J lost 2 bases, and 4 bases lay in between. The CDR3 spans 14 residues. The sequenced part of the CDR3 DNA is TGTGCTAGCAGTAGATCAGCCTATAATTCGCCC. Translating it yields CASSRSAYNSP. The entire CDR3 protein is CASSRSAYNSPLYF.

Concerning this clone itself: The listed TCRdb protein conflicts with the DNA translation at residue 10, and the protein shown is translated directly from the DNA. Gene names are mouse gene names. The read ends 3 residues before the CDR3 terminus; that terminus is restored from the germline J gene. The V call is TRBV19, the J call TRBJ1-3, with 11 bases identical to TRBD1. This CDR3 has 13 residues. Germline V gene data show CDR1 as FNHDT and CDR2 as SITEND (reference sequence). The covered CDR3 bases are TGTGCCAGCAGTGCCGGGACAGGGGGTACG. It translates to CASSAGTGGT. The CDR3 in full is CASSAGTGGTLYF.

Worth noting for this clone: The gene symbols are mouse symbols. The read finishes 4 residues shy of the CDR3 end, and the germline J gene is used to complete it. The chain links TRBV31 to TRBJ2-7; 8 bases agree with TRBD2. CDR1 and CDR2 (germline): GKSSPN, SITVG. The CDR3 is 11 residues long. The CDR3 DNA, read in part, is TGTGCCTGGGACTGGGGTTAT. Translation: CAWDWGY. The whole CDR3 is CAWDWGYEQYF.

This clone was seen only a few times. Any gene name here is a mouse gene name. The CDR3 extends 4 residues past the end of the read, so its final part is completed from the germline J gene. The J gene is TRBJ2-5, the V gene TRBV13-3; TRBD2 aligns across 11 bases. Germline V gene lookup returns CDR1 NNHDY and CDR2 SYVADS. The CDR3 is 15 residues long. CDR3 amino acids: CASSAPGLGADTQYF. The sequenced part of the CDR3 DNA is TGTGCCAGCAGTGCGCCGGGACTGGGGGCCGAC.

This clone has ten or more counts. Gene names and germline refer to mouse. The CDR3 end lies 4 residues beyond the end of the read and is filled in from the germline J gene. The rearrangement links TRBV29 to TRBJ2-7; the D gene is possibly TRBD1 (5 bases). V was clipped by 2 bases and J by 0 bases, with 5 bases between them. CDR3 length: 13 residues. Germline assignment: CDR1 MSHET and CDR2 SYDVDS. The CDR3 sequence: CASSLDSSYEQYF. CDR3 DNA (partial): TGTGCTAGCAGTTTAGACAGCTCCTAT. The full variable domain, rest sourced from reference TRBV29 and TRBJ2-7, is DMKVTQMPRYLIKRMGENVLLECGQDMSHETMYWYRQDPGLGLQLIYISYDVDSNSEGDIPKGYRVSRKKREHFSLILDSAKTNQTSVYFCASSLDSSYEQYFGPGTRLTVL.

In regard to this clone: Genes here carry mouse names. The read ends 4 residues early relative to the CDR3; the germline J gene fills the gap. V is TRBV19 and J is TRBJ2-3; 9 bases fit TRBD2. The CDR3 sequence is 15 residues long. The ends lost 7 bases at V and 4 bases at J; junction bases unmatched: 10. Germline V lookup: CDR1 FNHDT, CDR2 SITEND (reference sequence). This CDR3 reads CASRPTGGTTETLYF. The CDR3 bases that were read are TGTGCCAGCCGACCTACTGGGGGGACGACAGAA.

A remark on this clone: Gene names are mouse gene names. The read terminates 4 residues before the CDR3 end, so the remaining end is supplied by the germline J gene. This chain connects TRBV19 to TRBJ2-1; the match to TRBD2 covers 7 bases. V shed 0 bases, J shed 6 bases, and the junction held 3 bases outside the gene matches. The CDR3 covers 14 residues. The germline CDR1 and CDR2 sequences are FNHDT and SITEND (reference sequence). CDR3 protein: CASSIGLGFAEQFF. The covered CDR3 bases are TGTGCCAGCAGTATAGGACTGGGTTTTGCT.

This clone was counted a few times. Mouse gene names apply. With the read ending 4 residues before the CDR3 end, the germline J gene is used to fill in that end. The V gene is TRBV13-1, the J gene TRBJ2-4, with 10 bases matching TRBD2. The V gene end was trimmed by 2 bases and the J gene end by 0 bases; junction bases not matched to a gene: 3. CDR3 size: 16 residues. Germline CDR1 reads NSHNY; CDR2 reads SYGAGN. Here the CDR3 reads CASSDRDWGSQNTLYF. CDR3 DNA, as far as it was read: TGTGCCAGCAGTGACCGGGACTGGGGTAGTCAAAAC.

A note on this clone: TCRdb lists a protein that is different at residue 12 from the translated DNA; the protein given here uses the DNA translation. Gene names follow the mouse nomenclature. From the germline J gene comes the end of the CDR3, since the read stops 3 residues before it. The V call is TRBV5, the J call TRBJ1-6; no clear D. TRBJ1-6 is classed as an ORF, of uncertain function. The germline gives CDR1 LGHNA, CDR2 YNLKQL (reference sequence). The CDR3 covers 15 residues. The V end was cut by 2 bases, the J end by 0 bases, with 5 bases between. CDR3 bases read: TGTGCCAGCAGCCAACAGGATTCCTATAATTCGCCC. Its protein is CASSQQDSYNSP. The full CDR3 is CASSQQDSYNSPLYF.